The source of this T cell receptor beta chain is a study of T-cell reconstitution after alpha-beta-depleted transplantation in children. Unique molecular identifiers were used in preparing the TCRbeta library. TCRdb used MiXCR to reprocess the PCR reads, holding one entry per CDR3 protein. The sample consists of about 440,000 distinct CDR3 sequences, over 40% of them appearing once. Per the germline V gene, CDR1 is MNHNS and CDR2 is SASEGT. The CDR3 covers 14 residues. V was pared by 7 bases and J by 1 base, with 6 bases of the junction left unmatched. On this clonotype: Its specificity is unknown.

Broader study findings: Diversity and T-cell counts at one year after transplant derived mostly from new T cells. Reportedly, only several hundred clones from non-depleted graft cells drove alpha-beta T-cell counts at about two months. It was surviving recipient T cells and thymic progenitors that gave some patients high TCRbeta diversity at day 60.

The input for sequencing was PBMCs, taken before TCRalphabeta/CD19-depleted stem cell transplant. The sequence was collected from a girl aged 2-10 years with aplastic anemia, due to receive a stem cell transplant. The chain has TRBV6-1 and TRBJ2-7; 8 bases align to TRBD2. The CDR3 nucleotides are TGTGCCAGCACGGGACTAGGTTTATCCTACGAGCAGTACTTC. Translation: CASTGLGLSYEQYF.